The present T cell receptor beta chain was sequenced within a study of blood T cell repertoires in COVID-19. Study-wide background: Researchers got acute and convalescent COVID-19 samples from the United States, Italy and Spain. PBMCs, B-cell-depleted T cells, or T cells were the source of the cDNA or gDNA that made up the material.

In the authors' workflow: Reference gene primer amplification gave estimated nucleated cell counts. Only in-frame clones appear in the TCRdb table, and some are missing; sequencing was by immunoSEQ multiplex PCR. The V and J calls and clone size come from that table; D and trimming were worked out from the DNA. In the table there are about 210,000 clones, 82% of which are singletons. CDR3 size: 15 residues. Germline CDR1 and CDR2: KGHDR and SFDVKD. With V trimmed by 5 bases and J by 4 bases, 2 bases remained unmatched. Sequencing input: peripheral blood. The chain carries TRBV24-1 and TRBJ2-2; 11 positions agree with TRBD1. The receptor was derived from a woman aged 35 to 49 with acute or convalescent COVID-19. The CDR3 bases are TGTGCCACCAGTGCCGGGACAGGGGGCACCGGGGAGCTGTTTTTT. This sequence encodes CATSAGTGGTGELFF.